Sequencing of this T cell receptor (beta chain) was carried out in a study of T-cell reconstitution after alpha-beta-depleted transplantation in children. Broader study findings: Reports say that about two months after transplant, the alpha-beta T cells came out of several hundred graft clones that had expanded.

For this clonotype: As yet, its antigen is unknown.

Germline-derived CDR1 and CDR2 are SGHRS and YFSETQ. This CDR3 comprises 14 residues. The germline V and J ends were trimmed by 0 bases and 8 bases, with 12 bases remaining between them. Unique molecular identifiers were incorporated during preparation of the TCRbeta library. TCRdb redid the calling of the PCR reads with MiXCR, one entry per CDR3 protein. Among about 98,000 distinct CDR3 sequences listed, 20% to 30% were seen once. The chain is built from TRBV5-1 and TRBJ2-1, with D perhaps TRBD2 (6 bases). This clonotype originated in a boy aged 2 to 9 with acute lymphoblastic leukemia, due to receive a stem cell transplant. The material sequenced was PBMCs, taken before TCRalphabeta/CD19-depleted stem cell transplant. The CDR3 coding sequence is TGCGCCAGCAGCTTGGAGCCGGAGGGGTATGAGCAGTTCTTC. This encodes CASSLEPEGYEQFF.